Below, one T cell receptor (beta chain) is given with its context. Its target is not known. Other nucleotide sequences from this sample produce the same CDR3. For each subset, genomic DNA was distributed in equal portions over several immunoSEQ plates. Produced via immunoSEQ multiplex PCR; TCRdb's table is partial and in-frame only. The sample records approximately 1.9 million clones, 90% to 95% being singletons. This entry comes from a study of shared clonotypes between healthy human individuals. Whole-study context: Ranging from 18 to 49 in age, donors were two women and a few men. Three plates each covered CD4 naive and memory; CD8 naive two, CD8 memory one.

Naive CD8 cells were CD45RO-negative, positively selected for CCR7, excluding terminally differentiated effector memory CD45RA+ cells. The V gene end was trimmed by 5 bases and the J gene end by 3 bases; junction bases not matched to a gene: 4. Germline CDR1 MNHEY, CDR2 SMNVEV (reference sequence). The CDR3 has 14 amino acids. Points from the study as a whole: Relative to clonotypes present in all four donors, those not shared had lower generation probabilities.

The chain combines TRBV27 with TRBJ2-5; TRBD1 agrees at 9 bases. The clonotype comes from a young man in good health. Some clones in this sample may be carry-over from other donors' samples. The sequencing input was naive CD8+ T cells from PBMCs. CDR3 DNA sequence: TGTGCCAGCAGTCCACGGACAGGGGAAGAGACCCAGTACTTC. Encoded protein: CASSPRTGEETQYF.